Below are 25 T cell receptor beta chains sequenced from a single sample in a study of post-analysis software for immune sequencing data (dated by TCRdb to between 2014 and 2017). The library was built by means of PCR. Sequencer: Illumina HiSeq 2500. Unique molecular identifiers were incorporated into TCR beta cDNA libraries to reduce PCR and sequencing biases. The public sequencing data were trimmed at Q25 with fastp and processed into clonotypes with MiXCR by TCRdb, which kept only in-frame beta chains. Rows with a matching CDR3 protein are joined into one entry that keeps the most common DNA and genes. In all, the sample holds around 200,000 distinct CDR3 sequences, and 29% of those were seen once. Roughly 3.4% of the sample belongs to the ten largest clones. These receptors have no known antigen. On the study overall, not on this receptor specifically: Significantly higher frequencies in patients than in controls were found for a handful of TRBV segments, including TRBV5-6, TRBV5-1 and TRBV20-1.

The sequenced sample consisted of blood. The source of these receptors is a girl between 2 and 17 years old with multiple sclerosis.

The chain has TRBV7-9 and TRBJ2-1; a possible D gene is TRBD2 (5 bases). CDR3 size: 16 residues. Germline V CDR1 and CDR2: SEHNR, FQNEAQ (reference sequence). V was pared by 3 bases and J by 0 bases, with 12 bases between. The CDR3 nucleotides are TGTGCCAGCAGCTTCCGAGCGGAAAGCTCCTACAATGAGCAGTTCTTC. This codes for CASSFRAESSYNEQFF.

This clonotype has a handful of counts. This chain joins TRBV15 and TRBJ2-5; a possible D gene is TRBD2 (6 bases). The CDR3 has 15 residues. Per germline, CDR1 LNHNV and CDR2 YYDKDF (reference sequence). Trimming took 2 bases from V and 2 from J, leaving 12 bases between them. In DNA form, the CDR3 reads TGTGCCACCAGCAGACCGTACGGGGGACAAGAGACCCAGTACTTC. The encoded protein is CATSRPYGGQETQYF.

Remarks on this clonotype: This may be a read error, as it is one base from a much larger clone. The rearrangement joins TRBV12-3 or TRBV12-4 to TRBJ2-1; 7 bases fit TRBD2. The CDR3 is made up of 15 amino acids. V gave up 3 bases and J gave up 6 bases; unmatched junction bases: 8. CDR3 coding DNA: TGTGCCAGCAGTTTGTCCAGCGGGGCCTGCAATGAGCAGTTCTTC. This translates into CASSLSSGACNEQFF.

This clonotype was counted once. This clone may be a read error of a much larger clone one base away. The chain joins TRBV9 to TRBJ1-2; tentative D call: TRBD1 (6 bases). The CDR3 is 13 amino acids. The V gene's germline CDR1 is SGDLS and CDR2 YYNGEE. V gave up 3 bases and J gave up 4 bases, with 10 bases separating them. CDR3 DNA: TGTGCCAGCAGCGATACAGGGTGCTATGGCTACACCTTC. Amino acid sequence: CASSDTGCYGYTF.

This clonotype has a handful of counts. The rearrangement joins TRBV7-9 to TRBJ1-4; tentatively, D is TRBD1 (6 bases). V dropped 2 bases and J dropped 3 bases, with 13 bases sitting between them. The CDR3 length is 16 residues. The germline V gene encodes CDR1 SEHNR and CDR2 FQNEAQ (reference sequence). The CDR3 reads CASSLLTGKSNEKLFF. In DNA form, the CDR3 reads TGTGCCAGCAGCTTACTCACAGGGAAGTCTAATGAAAAACTGTTTTTT.

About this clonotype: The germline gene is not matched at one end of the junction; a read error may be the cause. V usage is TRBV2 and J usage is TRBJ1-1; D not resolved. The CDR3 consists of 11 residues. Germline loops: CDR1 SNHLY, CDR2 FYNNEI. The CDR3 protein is CTSSASAEAFF. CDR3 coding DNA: TGTACCAGCAGTGCTAGCGCTGAAGCTTTCTTT.

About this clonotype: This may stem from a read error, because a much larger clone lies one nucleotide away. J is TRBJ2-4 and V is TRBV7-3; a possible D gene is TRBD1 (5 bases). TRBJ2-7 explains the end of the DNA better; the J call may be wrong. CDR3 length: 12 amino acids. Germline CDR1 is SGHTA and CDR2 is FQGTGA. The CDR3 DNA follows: TGTGCCAGCAACCTATTTAGGGGCGAGCAGTACTTC. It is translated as CASNLFRGEQYF.

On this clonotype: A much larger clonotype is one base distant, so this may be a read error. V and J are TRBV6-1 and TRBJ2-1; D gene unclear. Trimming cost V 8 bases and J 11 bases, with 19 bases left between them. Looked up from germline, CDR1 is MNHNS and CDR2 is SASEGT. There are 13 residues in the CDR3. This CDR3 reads CASVNRVHDKQFF. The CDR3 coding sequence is TGTGCCAGCGTGAACCGGGTCCACGATAAGCAGTTCTTC.

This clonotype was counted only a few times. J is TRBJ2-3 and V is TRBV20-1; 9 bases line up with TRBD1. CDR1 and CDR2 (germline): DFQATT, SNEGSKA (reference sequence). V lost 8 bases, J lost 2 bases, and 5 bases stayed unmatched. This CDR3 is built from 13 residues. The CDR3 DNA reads TGCAGTTTACAGGGGGCGGACACAGATACGCAGTATTTT. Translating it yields CSLQGADTDTQYF.

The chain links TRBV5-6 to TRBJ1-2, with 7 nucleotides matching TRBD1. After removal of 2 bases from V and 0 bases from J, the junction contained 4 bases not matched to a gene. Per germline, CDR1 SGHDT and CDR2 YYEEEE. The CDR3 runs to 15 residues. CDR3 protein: CASSLAGGANYGYTF. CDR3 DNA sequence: TGTGCCAGCAGCTTAGCAGGGGGAGCTAACTATGGCTACACCTTC.

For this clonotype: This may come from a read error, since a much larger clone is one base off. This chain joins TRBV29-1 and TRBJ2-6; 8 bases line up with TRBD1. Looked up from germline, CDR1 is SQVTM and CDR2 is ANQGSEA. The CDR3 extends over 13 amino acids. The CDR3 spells CGVRQGGANVLTF. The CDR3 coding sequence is TGCGGCGTTCGACAGGGGGGGGCCAACGTCCTGACTTTC.

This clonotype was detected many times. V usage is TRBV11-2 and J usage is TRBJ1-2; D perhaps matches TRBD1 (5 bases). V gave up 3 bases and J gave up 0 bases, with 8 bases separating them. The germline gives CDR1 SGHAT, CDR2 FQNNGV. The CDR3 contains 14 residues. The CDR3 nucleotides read TGTGCCAGCAGCTTCCAGGGAGCTAACTATGGCTACACCTTC. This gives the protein CASSFQGANYGYTF.

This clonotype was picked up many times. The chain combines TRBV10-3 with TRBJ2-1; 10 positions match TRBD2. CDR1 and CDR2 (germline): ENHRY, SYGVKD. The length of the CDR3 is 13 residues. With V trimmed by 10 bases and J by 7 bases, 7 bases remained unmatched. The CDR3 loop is CATRTSGRNEQFF. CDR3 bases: TGTGCCACCCGGACTAGCGGCAGGAATGAGCAGTTCTTC.

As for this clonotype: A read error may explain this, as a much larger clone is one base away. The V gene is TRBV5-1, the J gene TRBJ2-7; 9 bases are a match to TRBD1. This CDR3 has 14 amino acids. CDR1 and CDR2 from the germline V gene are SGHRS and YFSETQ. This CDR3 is CASSSRTGDYEQHF. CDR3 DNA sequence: TGCGCCAGCAGCTCGAGGACAGGGGACTACGAGCAGCACTTC.

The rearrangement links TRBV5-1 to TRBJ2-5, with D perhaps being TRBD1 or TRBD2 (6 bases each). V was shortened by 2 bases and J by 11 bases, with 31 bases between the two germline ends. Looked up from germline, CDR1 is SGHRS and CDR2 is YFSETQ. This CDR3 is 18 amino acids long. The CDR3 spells CASSLWAGDAKTTGEQYF. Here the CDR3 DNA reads TGCGCCAGCAGCTTATGGGCAGGGGACGCAAAAACAACGGGGGAGCAGTACTTC.

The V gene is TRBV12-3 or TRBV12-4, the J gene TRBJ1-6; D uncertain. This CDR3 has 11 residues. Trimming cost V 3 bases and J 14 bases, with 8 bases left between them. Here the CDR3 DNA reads TGTGCCAGCAGTTTGGGGTCAGCCCTCCACTTT. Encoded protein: CASSLGSALHF.

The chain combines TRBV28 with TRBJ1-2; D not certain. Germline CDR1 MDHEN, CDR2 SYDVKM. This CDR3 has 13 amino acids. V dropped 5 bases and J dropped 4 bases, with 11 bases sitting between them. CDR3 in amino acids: CASSLDGSYGYTF. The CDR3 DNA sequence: TGTGCCAGCAGTCTGGACGGAAGCTATGGCTACACCTTC.

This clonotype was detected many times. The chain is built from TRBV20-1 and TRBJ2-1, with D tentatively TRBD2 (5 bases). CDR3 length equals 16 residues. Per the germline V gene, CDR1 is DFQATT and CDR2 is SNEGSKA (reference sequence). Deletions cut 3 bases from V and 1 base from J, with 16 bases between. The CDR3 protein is CSASPSLVGSYNEQFF. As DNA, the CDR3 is TGCAGTGCTAGTCCTAGCCTGGTGGGGTCCTACAATGAGCAGTTCTTC.

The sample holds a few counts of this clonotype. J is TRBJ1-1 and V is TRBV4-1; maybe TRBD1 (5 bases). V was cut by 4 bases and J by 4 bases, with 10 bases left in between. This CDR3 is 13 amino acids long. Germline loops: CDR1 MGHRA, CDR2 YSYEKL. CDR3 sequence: CASSLGTGTEAFF. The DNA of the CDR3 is TGCGCCAGCAGCCTCGGGACGGGCACTGAAGCTTTCTTT.

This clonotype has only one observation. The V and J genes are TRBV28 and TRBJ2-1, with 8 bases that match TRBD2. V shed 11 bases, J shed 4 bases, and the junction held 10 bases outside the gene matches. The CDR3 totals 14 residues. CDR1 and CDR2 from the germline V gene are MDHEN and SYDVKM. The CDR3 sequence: CAGGTSGSYNEQFF. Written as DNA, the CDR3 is TGTGCCGGCGGAACTAGCGGTTCATACAATGAGCAGTTCTTC. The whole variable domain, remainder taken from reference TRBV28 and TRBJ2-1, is DVKVTQSSRYLVKRTGEKVFLECVQDMDHENMFWYRQDPGLGLRLIYFSYDVKMKEKGDIPEGYSVSREKKERFSLILESASTNQTSMYLCAGGTSGSYNEQFFGPGTRLTVL.

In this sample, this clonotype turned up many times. The CDR3 DNA is TGCAGCGTTGAGTCGAAAGGCTCCTACGAGCAGTACTTC. It codes for CSVESKGSYEQYF. This chain joins TRBV29-1 and TRBJ2-7; D is undetermined. The CDR3 covers 13 residues. Trimming removed 3 bases from V and 0 bases from J, with 9 bases in between. Germline V gene data show CDR1 as SQVTM and CDR2 as ANQGSEA.

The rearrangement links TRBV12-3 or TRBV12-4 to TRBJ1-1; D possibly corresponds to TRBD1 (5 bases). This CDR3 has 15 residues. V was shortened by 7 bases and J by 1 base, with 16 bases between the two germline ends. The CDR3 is CASTLSQGANTEAFF. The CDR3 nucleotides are TGTGCCAGCACCCTAAGCCAGGGAGCGAACACTGAAGCTTTCTTT.

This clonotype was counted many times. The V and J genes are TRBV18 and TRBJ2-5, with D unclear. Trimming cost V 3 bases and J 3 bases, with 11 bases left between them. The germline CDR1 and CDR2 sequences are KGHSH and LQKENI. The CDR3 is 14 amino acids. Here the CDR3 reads CASSPVPTKETQYF. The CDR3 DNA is TGTGCCAGCTCACCGGTTCCCACCAAAGAGACCCAGTACTTC.

This chain's CDR3 is CASSSLTKAGVVETQYF. The DNA of the CDR3 is TGTGCCAGCAGTTCCCTTACGAAAGCGGGAGTTGTGGAGACCCAGTACTTC. The chain joins TRBV28 to TRBJ2-5; 8 bases fit TRBD2. The CDR3 runs to 17 residues. Per germline, CDR1 MDHEN and CDR2 SYDVKM. V shed 4 bases, J shed 5 bases, and the junction held 15 bases outside the gene matches. The entire variable domain, with the rest obtained from reference TRBV28 and TRBJ2-5, is as follows: DVKVTQSSRYLVKRTGEKVFLECVQDMDHENMFWYRQDPGLGLRLIYFSYDVKMKEKGDIPEGYSVSREKKERFSLILESASTNQTSMYLCASSSLTKAGVVETQYFGPGTRLLVL.

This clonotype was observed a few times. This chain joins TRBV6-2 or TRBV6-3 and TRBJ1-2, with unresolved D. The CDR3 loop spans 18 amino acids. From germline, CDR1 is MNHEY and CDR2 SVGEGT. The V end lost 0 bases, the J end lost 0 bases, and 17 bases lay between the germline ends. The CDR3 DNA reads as TGTGCCAGCAGTTACTCCGGACGGAAGGGCCTAGCTAACTATGGCTACACCTTC. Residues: CASSYSGRKGLANYGYTF.